Listed below are T cell receptor beta chains from one sample, sequenced in a study of control samples from healthy donors and cancer patients. The protocol was immunoSEQ multiplex PCR, while the TCRdb copy is restricted to in-frame clones and leaves out a portion. The sample has 70,000 to 90,000 clones, about 93% seen once. Sequenced: blood. These receptors all come from a young woman in good health. CDR3s include the opening cysteine and the closing phenylalanine or tryptophan. The order of the fields is clone size, V gene, D gene, J gene, CDR3 protein. A D gene is named only where the DNA matches it firmly. Where a row states a size, it is once, few, many or the class of an expanded clone; other rows omit it.

NA	TRBV7-9	NA	TRBJ1-1	CASSLDPGQNTEAFF
NA	TRBV6-2/TRBV6-3	NA	TRBJ2-2	CASSQSAEPGELFF
NA	TRBV5-4	NA	TRBJ2-2	CASSLMGNTGELFF
NA	TRBV18	TRBD1	TRBJ2-6	CASSPDLGNQGQAGSGANVLTF
NA	TRBV29-1	NA	TRBJ2-5	CSGLRDWKETQYF
NA	TRBV7-2	TRBD1	TRBJ2-1	CASRGQGTYNEQFF
NA	TRBV5-4	NA	TRBJ1-1	CASSSGRQDGNTEAFF
NA	TRBV7-9	NA	TRBJ2-5	CASSLAGAKGQYF
NA	TRBV29-1	TRBD1	TRBJ2-7	CSATPGQGFYEQYF
NA	TRBV6-2/TRBV6-3	TRBD1	TRBJ1-4	CASSLRGRVEKLFF
NA	TRBV28	TRBD1	TRBJ1-5	CASSLLTGPRDQPQHF
NA	TRBV7-9	NA	TRBJ2-1	CASSFQSSYNEQFF
NA	TRBV27	NA	TRBJ2-1	CASRIQSSYNEQFF
NA	TRBV2	NA	TRBJ1-6	CASSESDILNSPLHF
NA	TRBV6-6	TRBD1	TRBJ2-1	CASSRDRGRNEQFF
NA	TRBV15	NA	TRBJ2-6	CATSRYDGGGTSGANVLTF
once	TRBV12-3/TRBV12-4	NA	TRBJ2-1	CASMSGYNEQFF
once	TRBV5-1	NA	TRBJ2-7	CASSTITGRDEQYF
NA	TRBV12-3/TRBV12-4	TRBD1	TRBJ2-5	CASRFDREETQYF
NA	TRBV7-2	NA	TRBJ1-1	CASSLNIRASTEAFF
NA	TRBV28	NA	TRBJ1-2	CASSSADGLFYGYTF
NA	TRBV9	TRBD2	TRBJ2-2	CASSVPRLAGRAANTGELFF